This T cell receptor (beta chain) appears in the sequencing data of a study of blood T cell repertoires in COVID-19. About the study: COVID-19 samples collected from the United States, Italy and Spain covered acute and convalescent phases.

Germline CDR1 MDHEN, CDR2 SYDVKM. Trimming removed 5 bases from V and 5 bases from J, with 11 bases in between. The CDR3 runs to 13 residues. Per the original data handling: Reference gene primer amplification gave nucleated cell count estimates. The method was immunoSEQ multiplex PCR; TCRdb's version includes in-frame clones alone and lacks a portion of them. V and J calls and clone size are as listed in that table; D and trimming were resolved from the DNA. The top ten clones hold around half of a sample with roughly 61,000 clones, around 66% of them seen once. The specimen sequenced was PBMCs or T cells enriched from blood (not recorded which). This receptor was identified in an older woman who had been exposed to COVID-19. This chain uses TRBV28 with TRBJ2-3, with D perhaps TRBD2 (6 bases). As DNA, the CDR3 is TGTGCCAGCAGTACCGGGAGCCTAGATACGCAGTATTTT. Translated, it gives CASSTGSLDTQYF.